Shown below are 26 T cell receptor beta chains from a single sample sequenced in a study of control samples from healthy donors and cancer patients. The protocol was immunoSEQ multiplex PCR, while the TCRdb copy is restricted to in-frame clones and leaves out a portion. The repertoire has about 130,000 clones, around 90% of them found once; the top ten carry 2% to 3%. The sequenced material came from blood. The receptors derive from a man aged 35-49 years in good health.

V gene TRBV6-6 combines with J gene TRBJ1-4; the D gene is possibly TRBD1 (5 bases). This CDR3 spans 14 amino acids. V was trimmed by 6 bases and J by 7 bases, leaving 15 bases between them. Germline V gene data show CDR1 as MNHNY and CDR2 as SVGAGI (reference sequence). The CDR3 spells CASSSDRMIEKLFF. The CDR3 nucleotides read TGTGCCAGCAGCTCCGACAGAATGATTGAAAAACTGTTTTTT.

The rearrangement links TRBV7-8 to TRBJ2-7; D possibly corresponds to TRBD2 (5 bases). Trimming stripped 7 bases from V and 1 base from J, with 11 bases between. There are 13 residues in the CDR3. Germline V gene sequence: CDR1 SGHVS, CDR2 FQNEAQ. The CDR3 spells CASTWEISYEQYF. The CDR3 coding sequence is TGTGCCAGCACCTGGGAGATTTCCTACGAGCAGTACTTC.

The CDR3 DNA reads as TGTGCCAGCAGCTTGCCAGGGACCTACGAGCAGTACTTC. This gives the protein CASSLPGTYEQYF. V usage is TRBV5-5 and J usage is TRBJ2-7; perhaps TRBD1 as D (5 bases). V shed 1 base and J shed 2 bases, with 7 bases lying between them. Per the germline V gene, CDR1 is SGHKS and CDR2 is YYEKEE (reference sequence). The CDR3 runs to 13 residues.

J is TRBJ2-7 and V is TRBV11-3; 10 bases align to TRBD1. The germline gives CDR1 SGHNT, CDR2 YENEEA. This CDR3 contains 15 residues. V lost 4 bases and J lost 6; bases outside the gene matches: 9. The CDR3 DNA follows: TGTGCCAGCAGCTCAGGGGGACAGGGGCTTATCGAGCAGTACTTC. The encoded protein is CASSSGGQGLIEQYF.

This clone occurred a few times. The gene calls are TRBV4-1 and TRBJ1-1; D not resolved. This CDR3 region has 13 residues. Germline V gene data show CDR1 as MGHRA and CDR2 as YSYEKL. The V end was cut by 1 base, the J end by 4 bases, with 7 bases between. As DNA, the CDR3 is TGCGCCAGCAGCCAAGGGCCAAGCACTGAAGCTTTCTTT. This codes for CASSQGPSTEAFF.

This chain connects TRBV28 to TRBJ1-1; 7 bases match TRBD1. Germline CDR1 MDHEN, CDR2 SYDVKM. Trimming took 3 bases from V and 11 from J; bases not matched to a gene: 6. This CDR3 contains 12 residues. CDR3 amino acids: CASSLGQSAAFF. CDR3 DNA sequence: TGTGCCAGCAGTTTGGGACAGTCTGCGGCTTTCTTT.

The chain recombines TRBV9 with TRBJ1-2, with a possible D match to TRBD1 (5 bases). The CDR3 is 13 residues long. V was pared by 0 bases and J by 6 bases, with 9 bases between. Germline V gene lookup returns CDR1 SGDLS and CDR2 YYNGEE. The CDR3 DNA reads as TGTGCCAGCAGCGTAGGTATAGGGGATGGCTACACCTTC. It yields the protein CASSVGIGDGYTF. Variable domain in full (rest from reference TRBV9 and TRBJ1-2): DSGVTQTPKHLITATGQRVTLRCSPRSGDLSVYWYQQSLDQGLQFLIQYYNGEERAKGNILERFSAQQFPDLHSELNLSSLELGDSALYFCASSVGIGDGYTFGSGTRLTVV.

The genes are TRBV7-6 and TRBJ2-3, with TRBD2 matching 7 bases. The trim removed 1 base at V and 1 base at J, leaving 2 bases unmatched. The germline V gene encodes CDR1 SGHVS and CDR2 FNYEAQ. The CDR3 is 15 residues long. CDR3 DNA sequence: TGTGCCAGCAGCTTAGGTGGGGGGGGCACAGATACGCAGTATTTT. Protein product: CASSLGGGGTDTQYF.

This clone occurred once. The chain combines TRBV7-6 with TRBJ2-3; 8 bases are a match to TRBD1. V dropped 7 bases and J dropped 0; count of bases not matched to a gene: 6. This CDR3 is built from 15 residues. The V gene's germline CDR1 is SGHVS and CDR2 FNYEAQ. DNA for the CDR3: TGTGCCAGCACCCGGACAGGGTCTAGCACAGATACGCAGTATTTT. As protein: CASTRTGSSTDTQYF.

This chain links TRBV11-2 with TRBJ2-4; D may correspond to TRBD1 or TRBD2 (5 bases each). The CDR3 contains 14 residues. Trimming left V 0 bases short and J 9 bases short, with 12 bases between. CDR1 and CDR2 (germline): SGHAT, FQNNGV. The CDR3 region has the DNA TGTGCCAGCAGCTTAGATCCCGGGGCCCCCATTCAGTACTTC. Translation: CASSLDPGAPIQYF.

The rearrangement links TRBV28 to TRBJ2-3; D uncertain. The CDR3 consists of 16 residues. V was clipped by 3 bases and J by 6 bases, with 19 bases between them. Per the germline V gene, CDR1 is MDHEN and CDR2 is SYDVKM. CDR3 amino acids: CASSLVGSSLSDTQYF. Written as DNA, the CDR3 is TGTGCCAGCAGTTTGGTGGGCAGCTCCCTGTCCGATACGCAGTATTTT.

The CDR3 nucleotides are TGTGCCAGCAGCCAAGGTTTGAGGCAGCCCCAGCATTTT. Translated: CASSQGLRQPQHF. The gene calls are TRBV6-5 and TRBJ1-5; D is uncertain. This CDR3 comprises 13 residues. V shed 6 bases and J shed 7 bases, with 13 bases lying between them. CDR1 is MNHEY, CDR2 SVGAGI, per germline.

The chain joins TRBV18 to TRBJ2-7; tentatively, D is TRBD1 or TRBD2 (5 bases each). Trimming removed 6 bases from V and 4 bases from J, with 13 bases in between. This CDR3 contains 13 residues. Germline lookup yields CDR1 KGHSH and CDR2 LQKENI. Written as DNA, the CDR3 is TGTGCCAGCTCGCACGAGGGGCTATACGAGCAGTACTTC. It codes for CASSHEGLYEQYF. Looking up the rest from reference TRBV18 and TRBJ2-7 gives the full variable domain: NAGVMQNPRHLVRRRGQEARLRCSPMKGHSHVYWYRQLPEEGLKFMVYLQKENIIDESGMPKERFSAEFPKEGPSILRIQQVVRGDSAAYFCASSHEGLYEQYFGPGTRLTVT.

V and J are TRBV21-1 and TRBJ2-5; the table's D call, TRBD1, was not checked against the DNA. TRBV21-1 has pseudogene status. The CDR3 contains 14 residues. CDR3 DNA sequence: TGTGCCAGCAGCCCACAGGGGGGACTGGAGACCCAGTACTTC. Its translation: CASSPQGGLETQYF.

The rearrangement links TRBV3-1 (or the pseudogene TRBV3-2) to TRBJ2-2; D is uncertain. Germline V gives CDR1 LGHDT, CDR2 YNNKEL (reference sequence). V lost 6 bases to trimming and J lost 1 base, with 12 bases between them. CDR3 length: 15 residues. Written as DNA, the CDR3 is TGTGCCAGCAGAAACGCCAAGAGGAACACCGGGGAGCTGTTTTTT. Protein product: CASRNAKRNTGELFF.

This chain links TRBV6-6 with TRBJ2-1; TRBD2 matches 10 bases. CDR1 MNHNY and CDR2 SVGAGI come from the germline V gene (reference sequence). V trimming: 3 bases; J trimming: 5 bases; junction bases outside the gene matches: 7. The CDR3 loop spans 16 amino acids. This CDR3 reads CASSYQLAGTDNEQFF. The CDR3, as DNA: TGTGCCAGCAGTTATCAACTAGCGGGGACTGACAATGAGCAGTTCTTC.

This clone was counted between two and nine times. The chain is built from TRBV6-5 and TRBJ2-7, with a possible D match to TRBD1 (5 bases). This CDR3 spans 15 amino acids. V gave up 6 bases and J gave up 1 base, with 16 bases separating them. CDR1 is MNHEY and CDR2 is SVGAGI in the germline V gene. CDR3 amino acids: CASRKPGLNSYEQYF. CDR3 bases: TGTGCCAGCAGGAAGCCAGGGTTGAATTCCTACGAGCAGTACTTC.

The chain couples TRBV7-2 to TRBJ2-2, with D maybe TRBD1 (6 bases). CDR3 size: 16 residues. V lost 5 bases to trimming and J lost 8 bases, with 21 bases between them. The V gene's germline CDR1 is SGHTA and CDR2 FQGNSA. The CDR3: CASSLQGTWTAGELFF. For the CDR3, the DNA is TGTGCCAGCAGCCTCCAGGGGACCTGGACCGCGGGGGAGCTGTTTTTT.

The chain has TRBV5-5 and TRBJ1-2; 7 nucleotides line up with TRBD1. Germline V gives CDR1 SGHKS, CDR2 YYEKEE (reference sequence). There are 15 residues in the CDR3. Trimming removed 2 bases from V and 8 bases from J; junction bases left unmatched: 12. CDR3 nucleotide sequence: TGTGCCAGCAGCTTTTCGGGACAGCCTATGGGCGGCTACACCTTC. It is translated as CASSFSGQPMGGYTF.

V usage is TRBV18 and J usage is TRBJ1-1; D unresolved. This CDR3 is built from 13 residues. Trimming took off 1 base at V and 0 bases at J, with 3 bases between the two ends. From germline, CDR1 is KGHSH and CDR2 LQKENI. CDR3 DNA: TGTGCCAGCTCACCACGTATGAACACTGAAGCTTTCTTT. Translated, it gives CASSPRMNTEAFF.

The chain combines TRBV7-2 with TRBJ2-1; D perhaps matches TRBD1 (5 bases). This CDR3 region has 16 residues. Germline V lookup: CDR1 SGHTA, CDR2 FQGNSA. Trimming took off 1 base at V and 12 bases at J, with 22 bases between the two ends. This CDR3 reads CASSLVSQGLPSRQFF. In DNA, the CDR3 is TGTGCCAGCAGCTTAGTTTCCCAGGGCCTCCCCAGCCGGCAGTTCTTC.

This clone was recorded only once. The chain carries TRBV9 and TRBJ2-1; D possibly matches TRBD1 or TRBD2 (6 bases each). With 0 bases removed from V and 2 bases from J, the gap between germline ends came to 15 bases. CDR3 size: 17 residues. Germline V gene sequence: CDR1 SGDLS, CDR2 YYNGEE. The CDR3, as DNA: TGTGCCAGCAGCGTAGCTACAGGGCGGGGCCCCTACAATGAGCAGTTCTTC. This translates into CASSVATGRGPYNEQFF.

The chain is built from TRBV27 and TRBJ2-3; D is possibly TRBD2 (5 bases). Germline assignment: CDR1 MNHEY and CDR2 SMNVEV (reference sequence). The ends were cut back, 8 bases at V and 0 bases at J, with 12 bases in the middle. The CDR3 extends over 14 amino acids. The DNA of the CDR3 is TGTGCCAGCGCCGGGATCTCGAGCACAGATACGCAGTATTTT. This gives the protein CASAGISSTDTQYF.

This clone has just one count. This sequence joins TRBV7-3 and TRBJ1-1; the match to TRBD1 covers 7 bases. The CDR3 runs 13 residues. V was clipped by 5 bases and J by 11 bases; unmatched bases: 11. In germline, CDR1 is SGHTA, CDR2 FQGTGA. In DNA, the CDR3 is TGTGCCAGCAGCCCCCGGGAGGGGGCGTGGGCTTTCTTT. Amino acids: CASSPREGAWAFF. Full variable domain (outside the CDR3, taken from reference TRBV7-3 and TRBJ1-1): GAGVSQTPSNKVTEKGKYVELRCDPISGHTALYWYRQSLGQGPEFLIYFQGTGAADDSGLPNDRFFAVRPEGSVSTLKIQRTERGDSAVYLCASSPREGAWAFFGQGTRLTVV.

This sequence joins TRBV19 and TRBJ2-7; 8 bases line up with TRBD1. Trimming at V came to 3 bases and at J to 5 bases, leaving 6 bases not matched to a gene. The CDR3 is made up of 14 amino acids. Germline V gives CDR1 LNHDA, CDR2 SQIVND (reference sequence). The CDR3 DNA reads as TGTGCCAGTAGTATCCGGACAGGGTGGGACGAGCAGTACTTC. It codes for CASSIRTGWDEQYF.

The rearrangement uses TRBV3-1 (or the pseudogene TRBV3-2) and TRBJ1-2; a weak D match, TRBD1 (6 bases). Deletions cut 5 bases from V and 2 bases from J, with 9 bases between. CDR3 length: 13 residues. Germline V CDR1 and CDR2: LGHDT, YNNKEL (reference sequence). The CDR3 spells CASSMDSNYGYTF. The CDR3 coding sequence is TGTGCCAGCAGCATGGACAGCAACTATGGCTACACCTTC.